A selection of T cell receptor beta chains follows, all from one sample in a study of blood T cell repertoires in COVID-19. Assay: immunoSEQ multiplex PCR; the TCRdb copy retains only in-frame clones and omits some. The sample lists fewer than 200,000 clones, roughly nine tenths occurring once. Specimen: peripheral blood. The receptors originated from a man between 18 and 29 years old who had recovered from COVID-19. Each CDR3 is given with its conserved first and last residue. D genes are given only for firm matches. Not all rows give a size; the values are once, few, many and, for expanded clones, a class.

clone_size	v_call	d_call	j_call	cdr3_aa	cdr3_nt
once	TRBV7-2	TRBD2	TRBJ2-1	CASSRSGGNEQFF	TGTGCCAGCAGCCGCTCGGGAGGTAATGAGCAGTTCTTC
-	TRBV7-9	-	TRBJ2-7	CASSPGSASYEQYF	TGTGCCAGCAGCCCCGGGTCAGCAAGCTACGAGCAGTACTTC
-	TRBV5-6	-	TRBJ1-1	CASSLPGFEAFF	TGTGCCAGCAGCTTACCGGGGTTTGAAGCTTTCTTT
few	TRBV30	-	TRBJ2-1	CAWSVGGPYNEQFF	TGTGCCTGGAGTGTCGGGGGGCCCTACAATGAGCAGTTCTTC
-	TRBV5-4	TRBD1	TRBJ1-2	CASSLVTRGLNGYTF	TGTGCCAGCAGCTTGGTGACTAGGGGGCTGAATGGCTACACCTTC
-	TRBV6-6	TRBD1	TRBJ1-5	CASSSTGTSNQPQHF	TGTGCCAGCAGTTCGACAGGGACTAGCAATCAGCCCCAGCATTTT
-	TRBV2	-	TRBJ2-6	CASGRGESGANVLTF	TGTGCCAGCGGCAGGGGGGAGTCTGGGGCCAACGTCCTGACTTTC
-	TRBV5-1	TRBD1	TRBJ1-1	CASSPQTGGGTEAFF	TGCGCCAGCAGCCCCCAGACAGGGGGTGGAACTGAAGCTTTCTTT
-	TRBV3-1/TRBV3-2	-	TRBJ2-3	CASSPGAGGTDTQYF	TGTGCCAGCAGCCCGGGGGCGGGGGGCACAGATACGCAGTATTTT
-	TRBV7-2	-	TRBJ2-1	CASSLRWEREQFF	TGTGCCAGCAGCTTACGGTGGGAGAGAGAGCAGTTCTTC
once	TRBV9	-	TRBJ2-5	CASSARQGLSQETQYF	TGTGCCAGCAGCGCGCGACAGGGACTGAGCCAAGAGACCCAGTACTTC
-	TRBV19	TRBD2	TRBJ2-1	CASSIPSTSGNEQFF	TGTGCCAGTAGTATCCCTTCGACTAGCGGCAATGAGCAGTTCTTC
-	TRBV6-5	-	TRBJ1-1	CASRPTGYNTEAFF	TGTGCCAGCAGACCCACAGGGTACAACACTGAAGCTTTCTTT
-	TRBV7-8	-	TRBJ2-7	CASSLSEEAPTDEQYF	TGTGCCAGCAGCTTATCGGAGGAAGCGCCGACGGACGAGCAGTACTTC
-	TRBV30	TRBD2	TRBJ2-7	CAWSPTGTSVYEQYF	TGTGCCTGGAGTCCCACCGGGACTAGCGTCTACGAGCAGTACTTC
-	TRBV10-3	-	TRBJ2-5	CAISESYSQETQYF	TGTGCCATCAGTGAGTCTTACAGCCAAGAGACCCAGTACTTC
once	TRBV11-2	-	TRBJ1-1	CASSLDQGYTEAFF	TGTGCCAGCAGCTTAGATCAGGGTTACACTGAAGCTTTCTTT
-	TRBV7-9	TRBD2	TRBJ2-1	CASRAGTSGASYNEQFF	TGTGCCAGCAGAGCCGGGACTAGCGGAGCTTCCTACAATGAGCAGTTCTTC
-	TRBV19	TRBD2	TRBJ2-4	CASSRLAGGPADIQYF	TGTGCCAGTAGTAGACTAGCGGGAGGGCCCGCGGACATTCAGTACTTC
-	TRBV10-2	TRBD1	TRBJ2-7	CASSTGVEQYF	TGCGCCAGCAGTACAGGGGTGGAGCAGTACTTC
-	TRBV2	TRBD1	TRBJ2-1	CASDRDRGDNEQFF	TGTGCCAGCGATAGGGACAGGGGAGACAATGAGCAGTTCTTC
-	TRBV27	-	TRBJ2-1	CASSLGQLAVNEQFF	TGTGCCAGCAGTCTTGGGCAACTAGCCGTCAATGAGCAGTTCTTC
-	TRBV3-1/TRBV3-2	TRBD2	TRBJ2-1	CASSRALWTSGSNEQFF	TGTGCCAGCAGCCGAGCCCTCTGGACTAGCGGGAGCAATGAGCAGTTCTTC
-	TRBV28	-	TRBJ2-7	CASSTPPYEQYF	TGTGCCAGCAGCACACCACCTTACGAGCAGTACTTC
-	TRBV14	TRBD1	TRBJ2-7	CASSFGQGGSYEQYF	TGTGCCAGCAGCTTTGGACAGGGGGGATCTTACGAGCAGTACTTC
-	TRBV10-3	-	TRBJ2-7	CAISEGQSHYEQYF	TGTGCCATCAGTGAAGGACAGTCGCACTACGAGCAGTACTTC
-	TRBV6-5	TRBD2	TRBJ2-3	CASSNPSGRQNTQYF	TGTGCCAGCAGTAATCCTAGCGGGAGGCAGAATACGCAGTATTTT
once	TRBV7-9	TRBD2	TRBJ2-3	CASSLYFSGITDTQYF	TGTGCCAGCAGCTTATATTTTAGCGGGATAACAGATACGCAGTATTTT
-	TRBV4-3	-	TRBJ2-7	CASSPRLGQGSYEQYF	TGCGCCAGCAGCCCGCGACTCGGGCAGGGTTCCTACGAGCAGTACTTC
few	TRBV6-2/TRBV6-3	-	TRBJ2-1	CASSWGDEQFF	TGTGCCAGCAGTTGGGGGGATGAGCAGTTCTTC
-	TRBV6-6	TRBD1	TRBJ1-1	CASSSGTAMTTEAFF	TGTGCCAGCAGTTCCGGGACAGCAATGACCACTGAAGCTTTCTTT
-	TRBV30	-	TRBJ2-3	CAWSQMGGDTQYF	TGTGCCTGGAGCCAAATGGGAGGAGATACGCAGTATTTT
once	TRBV6-5	TRBD1	TRBJ1-1	CASRTGAEAFF	TGTGCCAGCAGAACAGGGGCTGAAGCTTTCTTT
-	TRBV21-1	-	TRBJ2-3	CASTKGGGGLVTDTQYF	TGTGCCAGCACCAAAGGCGGGGGGGGCCTTGTCACAGATACGCAGTATTTT
-	TRBV11-3	-	TRBJ2-1	CASSGEGDSYNEQFF	TGTGCCAGCAGCGGCGAGGGGGACTCCTACAATGAGCAGTTCTTC
-	TRBV5-1	-	TRBJ1-5	CASSFSGMDQPQHF	TGCGCCAGCAGCTTTTCCGGGATGGATCAGCCCCAGCATTTT
-	TRBV7-9	TRBD1	TRBJ2-1	CASSRTGAVGNEQFF	TGTGCCAGCAGTCGGACAGGGGCGGTTGGCAATGAGCAGTTCTTC
-	TRBV3-1/TRBV3-2	-	TRBJ2-7	CASSLGLGYEQYF	TGTGCCAGCAGCCTAGGACTGGGCTACGAGCAGTACTTC
-	TRBV28	TRBD2	TRBJ2-7	CASSPRLAGTYEQYF	TGTGCCAGCAGTCCACGACTAGCGGGAACCTACGAGCAGTACTTC
-	TRBV5-4	TRBD2	TRBJ2-1	CASIPGSGRNEQFF	TGTGCCAGCATCCCTGGGAGCGGGAGGAATGAGCAGTTCTTC
-	TRBV10-3	TRBD2	TRBJ2-1	CAISVSSGDSYNEQFF	TGTGCCATCAGTGTGTCTAGCGGAGACTCCTACAATGAGCAGTTCTTC
-	TRBV5-6	-	TRBJ2-7	CASSYRDNFGEQYF	TGTGCCAGCAGCTACCGGGACAATTTTGGCGAGCAGTACTTC